The rows below give T cell receptor beta chains drawn from one sample of a study of response to subunit inactivated influenza vaccine. TCRdb reprocessed the RT-PCR reads with MiXCR, giving one entry per CDR3 protein. This table holds roughly 160,000 distinct CDR3 sequences, around 10% found once. The sequences come from CD8+ T cells sorted from PBMCs, collected approximately 25 months after vaccination. These receptors all come from a man aged 50-75 years who received an inactivated influenza vaccine. The CDR3 runs from the conserved cysteine through the conserved F or W. The D gene is left open where the match is weak. Clone size is not always given. Where it is, it says once, few, many or a class for expanded clones.

.	.	TRBJ2-2	TRBV4-2	TGTGCCAGCAGCCAAGGGGTGGGGGGAACCGGGGAGCTGTTTTTT	CASSQGVGGTGELFF
.	TRBD2	TRBJ2-1	TRBV9	TGTGCCAGCAGCGTAGGACTAGCGGAGGGCAATGAGCAGTTCTTC	CASSVGLAEGNEQFF
.	TRBD2	TRBJ2-1	TRBV28	TGTGCCAGCAGTTTATTTGGACTAGAAAGTGAGCAGTTCTTC	CASSLFGLESEQFF
.	TRBD1	TRBJ2-1	TRBV28	TGTGCCAGCAGTCACCTGGACAGGGTGGATGATCATGAGCAGTTCTTC	CASSHLDRVDDHEQFF
many	.	TRBJ1-6	TRBV20-1	TGCAGTGCGAGTGTAAGGACAGTGGGGAATTCACCCCTCCACTTT	CSASVRTVGNSPLHF
many	TRBD2	TRBJ2-3	TRBV7-6	TGTGCCAGCAGCATAGGGACTAGCGGGAGCACAGATACGCAGTATTTT	CASSIGTSGSTDTQYF
many	TRBD1	TRBJ1-2	TRBV5-6	TGTGCCAGCAGCTGGGACAGGGATATTTCAGGTGGCTACACCTTC	CASSWDRDISGGYTF
many	.	TRBJ1-6	TRBV12-3/TRBV12-4	TGTGCCAGCAGCTCAACCGCCGACCAGAGCTCCTATAATTCACCCCTCCACTTT	CASSSTADQSSYNSPLHF
few	.	TRBJ1-1	TRBV29-1	TGCAGCGTCTCCCCGGGGGGCCACACTGAAGCTTTCTTT	CSVSPGGHTEAFF
.	.	TRBJ1-5	TRBV12-3/TRBV12-4	TGTGCCAGCAGTCCAGGAAATAGCAATCAGCCCCAGCATTTT	CASSPGNSNQPQHF
.	TRBD1	TRBJ2-5	TRBV10-2	TGCGCCAGCAGCGAAGACAGGGTCGAGACCCAGTACTTC	CASSEDRVETQYF
few	.	TRBJ1-5	TRBV20-1	TGCAGTGCTGACCAAAACAGGGAGGGCAATCAGCCCCAGCATTTT	CSADQNREGNQPQHF
many	.	TRBJ1-2	TRBV29-1	TGCAGCGTTGAGGATTTCGACAGGAACTATGGCTACACCTTC	CSVEDFDRNYGYTF
many	TRBD2	TRBJ2-1	TRBV29-1	TGCAGCGTTGACCGTTTTGCGGGGGGGTCTGAGCAGTTCTTC	CSVDRFAGGSEQFF
few	TRBD2	TRBJ2-7	TRBV28	TGTGCCAGCGCGAAAGCGGGGTACTACGAGCAGTACTTC	CASAKAGYYEQYF
few	TRBD2	TRBJ2-1	TRBV7-9	TGTGCCAGCAGCTATCTAGCGGGAGGCTGGAGTGAGCAGTTCTTC	CASSYLAGGWSEQFF
few	.	TRBJ2-7	TRBV21-1	TGTGCCAGCAGCAAAGAGGGAGACAGGGCGGCCTACGAGCAGTACTTC	CASSKEGDRAAYEQYF
many	.	TRBJ1-3	TRBV28	TGTGCCAGCAGGCAGGGGGGAAACACCATATATTTT	CASRQGGNTIYF
few	TRBD2	TRBJ2-3	TRBV7-3	TGTGCCAGCAGCTATAGCGGGATGGGCACAGATACGCAGTATTTT	CASSYSGMGTDTQYF
.	.	TRBJ2-7	TRBV20-1	TGCAGTGCAAGGGGAATCGGGCCCTACGAGCAGTACTTC	CSARGIGPYEQYF
.	.	TRBJ2-3	TRBV27	TGTGCCAGCAGTTTGACAACACTAGGCACAGATACGCAGTATTTT	CASSLTTLGTDTQYF
many	.	TRBJ2-2	TRBV4-3	TGCGCCAGCAGCCGGAGACTAGGTCAAGCCGGGGAGCTGTTTTTT	CASSRRLGQAGELFF
.	TRBD2	TRBJ2-7	TRBV5-6	TGTGCCAGCAGCTTGGCGGGGACTATCTCCTACGAGCAGTACTTC	CASSLAGTISYEQYF
.	.	TRBJ2-1	TRBV29-1	TGCAGCGCGGTTAGCGGAAAAGGATCCTACAATGAGCAGTTCTTC	CSAVSGKGSYNEQFF
.	.	TRBJ1-2	TRBV4-3	TGCGCCAGGAGCCAAGATCGCATGGGGAGGGGCGGCTACACCTTC	CARSQDRMGRGGYTF